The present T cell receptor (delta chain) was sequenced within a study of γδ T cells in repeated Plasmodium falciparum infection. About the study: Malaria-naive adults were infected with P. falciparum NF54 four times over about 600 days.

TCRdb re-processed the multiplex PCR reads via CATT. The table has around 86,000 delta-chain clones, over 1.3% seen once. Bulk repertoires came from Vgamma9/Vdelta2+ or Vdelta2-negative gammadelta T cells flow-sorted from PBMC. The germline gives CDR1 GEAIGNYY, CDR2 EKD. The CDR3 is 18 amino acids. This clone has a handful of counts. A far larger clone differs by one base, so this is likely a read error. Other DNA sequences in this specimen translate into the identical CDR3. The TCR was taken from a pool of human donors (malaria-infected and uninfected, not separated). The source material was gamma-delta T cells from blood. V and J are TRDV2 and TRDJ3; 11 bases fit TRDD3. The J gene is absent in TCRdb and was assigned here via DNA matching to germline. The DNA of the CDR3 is TGTGCTTGTGACACCGTACTGGGGGATACCTGGGACACCCGACAGATGTTTTTC. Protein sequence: CACDTVLGDTWDTRQMFF.